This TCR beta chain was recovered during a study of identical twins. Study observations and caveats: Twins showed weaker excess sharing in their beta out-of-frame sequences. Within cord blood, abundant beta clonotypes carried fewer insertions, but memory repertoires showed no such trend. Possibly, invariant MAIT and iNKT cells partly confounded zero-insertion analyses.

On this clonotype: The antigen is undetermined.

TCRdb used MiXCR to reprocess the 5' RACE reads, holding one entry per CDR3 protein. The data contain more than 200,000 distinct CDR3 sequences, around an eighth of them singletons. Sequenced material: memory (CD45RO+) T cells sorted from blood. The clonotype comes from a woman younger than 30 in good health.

For the CDR3, the DNA is TGTGCCAGCAGCTTATATAGCGAGCAGTACTTC. Translating it yields CASSLYSEQYF. The V and J genes are TRBV7-9 and TRBJ2-7; D remains ambiguous. This CDR3 is 11 amino acids long. CDR1 and CDR2 from the germline V gene are SEHNR and FQNEAQ (reference sequence). The V and J ends lost 2 bases and 6 bases respectively, with 5 bases between them.